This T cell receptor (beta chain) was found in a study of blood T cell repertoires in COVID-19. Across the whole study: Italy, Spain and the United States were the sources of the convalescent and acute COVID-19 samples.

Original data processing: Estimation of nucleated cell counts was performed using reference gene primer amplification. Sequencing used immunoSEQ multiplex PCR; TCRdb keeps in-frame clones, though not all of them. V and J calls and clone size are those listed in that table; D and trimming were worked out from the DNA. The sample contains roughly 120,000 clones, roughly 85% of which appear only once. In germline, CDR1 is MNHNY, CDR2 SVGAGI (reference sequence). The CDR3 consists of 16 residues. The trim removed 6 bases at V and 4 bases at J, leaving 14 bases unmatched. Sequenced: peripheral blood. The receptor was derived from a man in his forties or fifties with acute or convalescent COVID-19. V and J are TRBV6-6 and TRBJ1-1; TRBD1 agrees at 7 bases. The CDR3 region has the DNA TGTGCCAGCAGGCACGGGGTTGGTACAGGGGCCACTGAAGCTTTCTTT. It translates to CASRHGVGTGATEAFF.